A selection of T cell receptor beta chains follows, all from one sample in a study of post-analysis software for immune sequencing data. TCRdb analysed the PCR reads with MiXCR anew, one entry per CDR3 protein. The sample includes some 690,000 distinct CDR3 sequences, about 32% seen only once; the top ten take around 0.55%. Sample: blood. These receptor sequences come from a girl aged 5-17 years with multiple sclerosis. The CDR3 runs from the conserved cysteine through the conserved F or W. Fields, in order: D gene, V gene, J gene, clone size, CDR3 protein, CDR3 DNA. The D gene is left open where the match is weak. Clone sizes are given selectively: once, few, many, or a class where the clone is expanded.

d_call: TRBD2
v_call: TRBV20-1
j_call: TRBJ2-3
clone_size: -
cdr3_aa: CSARVFTSGGTQYF
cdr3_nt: TGCAGTGCTAGAGTATTTACGAGCGGGGGTACGCAGTATTTT

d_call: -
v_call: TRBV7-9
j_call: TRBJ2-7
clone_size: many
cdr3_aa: CASSFGSLYEQYF
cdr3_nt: TGTGCCAGCAGCTTCGGCAGCCTCTACGAGCAGTACTTC

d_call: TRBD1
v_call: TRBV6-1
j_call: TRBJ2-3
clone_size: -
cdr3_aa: CASSELGQGTDTQYF
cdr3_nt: TGTGCCAGCAGTGAACTGGGACAGGGTACAGATACGCAGTATTTT

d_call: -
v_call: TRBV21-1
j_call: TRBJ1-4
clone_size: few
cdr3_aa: CASSNYEGQRDPTNEKLFF
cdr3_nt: TGTGCCAGCAGCAATTATGAGGGACAGCGAGATCCAACTAATGAAAAACTGTTTTTT

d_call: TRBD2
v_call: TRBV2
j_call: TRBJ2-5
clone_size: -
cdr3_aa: CASSTGLVTETQYF
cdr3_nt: TGTGCCAGCAGTACGGGACTAGTAACCGAGACCCAGTACTTC

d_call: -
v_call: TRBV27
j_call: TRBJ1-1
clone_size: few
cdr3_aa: CASSRLGTANTEAFF
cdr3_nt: TGTGCCAGCAGTAGACTCGGGACGGCGAACACTGAAGCTTTCTTT

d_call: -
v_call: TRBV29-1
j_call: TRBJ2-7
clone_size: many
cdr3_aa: CSVASSRVLGEQYF
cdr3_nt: TGCAGCGTTGCTTCATCCAGGGTTCTAGGGGAGCAGTACTTC

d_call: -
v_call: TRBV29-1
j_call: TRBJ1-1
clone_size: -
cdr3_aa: CSAGGPTEAFF
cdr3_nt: TGCAGCGCGGGGGGACCCACTGAAGCTTTCTTT

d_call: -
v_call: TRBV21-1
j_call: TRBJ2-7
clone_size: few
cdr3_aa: CASSTGTSGSSYEQYF
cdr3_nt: TGTGCCAGCAGCACAGGGACTAGCGGGAGCTCCTACGAGCAGTACTTC

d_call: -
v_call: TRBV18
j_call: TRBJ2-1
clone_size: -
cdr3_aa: CASSPPGTHPYNEQFF
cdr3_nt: TGTGCCAGCTCACCACCGGGCACCCATCCCTACAATGAGCAGTTCTTC

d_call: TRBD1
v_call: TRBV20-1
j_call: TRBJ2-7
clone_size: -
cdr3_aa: CSAGTAEDNEQYF
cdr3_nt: TGCAGTGCTGGGACAGCGGAAGACAACGAGCAGTACTTC

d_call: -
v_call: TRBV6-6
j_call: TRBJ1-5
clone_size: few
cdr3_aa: CASSYRENSNQPQHF
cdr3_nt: TGTGCCAGCAGTTACCGGGAGAATAGCAATCAGCCCCAGCATTTT

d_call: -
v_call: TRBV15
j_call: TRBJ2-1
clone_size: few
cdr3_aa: CATSRDPALVNEQFF
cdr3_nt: TGTGCCACCAGCAGAGATCCCGCCCTAGTCAATGAGCAGTTCTTC

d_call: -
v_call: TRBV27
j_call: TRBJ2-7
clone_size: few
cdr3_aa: CARTEFVEQYF
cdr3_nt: TGTGCCAGGACCGAATTCGTCGAGCAGTACTTC

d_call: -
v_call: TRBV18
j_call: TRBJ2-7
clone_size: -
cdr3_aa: CASSPTRDAGEQYF
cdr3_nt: TGTGCCAGCTCACCAACCCGGGACGCTGGCGAGCAGTACTTC

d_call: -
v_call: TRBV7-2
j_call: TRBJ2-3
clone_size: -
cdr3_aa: CASSLGVGAPDTQYF
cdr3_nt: TGTGCCAGCAGCTTAGGGGTGGGGGCACCAGATACGCAGTATTTT

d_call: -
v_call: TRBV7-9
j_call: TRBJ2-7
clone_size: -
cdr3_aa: CASSLIPESYEQYF
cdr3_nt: TGTGCCAGCAGCTTAATTCCGGAATCCTACGAGCAGTACTTC

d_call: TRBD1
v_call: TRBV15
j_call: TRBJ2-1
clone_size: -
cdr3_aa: CATSRGQGASSYNEQFF
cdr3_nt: TGTGCCACCAGCAGGGGACAGGGGGCCAGCTCCTACAATGAGCAGTTCTTC

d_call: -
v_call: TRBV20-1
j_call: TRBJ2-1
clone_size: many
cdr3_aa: CSANQGLSYNEQFF
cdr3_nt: TGCAGTGCTAACCAGGGACTCTCCTACAATGAGCAGTTCTTC

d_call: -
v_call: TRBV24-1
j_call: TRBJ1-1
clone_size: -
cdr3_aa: CATSDSGAEAFF
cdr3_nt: TGTGCCACCAGTGATTCGGGCGCTGAAGCTTTCTTT

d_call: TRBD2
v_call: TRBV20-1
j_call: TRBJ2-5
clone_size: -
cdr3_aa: CSASPSGRARLETQYF
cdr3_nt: TGCAGTGCTAGTCCTAGCGGGCGAGCACGACTCGAGACCCAGTACTTC

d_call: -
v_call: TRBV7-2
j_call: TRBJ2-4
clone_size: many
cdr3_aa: CASSLSQTKNIQYF
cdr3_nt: TGTGCCAGCAGCTTAAGCCAGACAAAAAACATTCAGTACTTC

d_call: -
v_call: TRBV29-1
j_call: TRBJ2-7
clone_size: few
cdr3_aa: CSVRVAGLYEQYF
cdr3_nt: TGCAGCGTGAGGGTCGCGGGACTCTACGAGCAGTACTTC

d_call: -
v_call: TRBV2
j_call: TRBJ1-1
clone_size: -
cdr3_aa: CASSQWNTEAFF
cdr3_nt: TGTGCCAGCAGTCAATGGAACACTGAAGCTTTCTTT

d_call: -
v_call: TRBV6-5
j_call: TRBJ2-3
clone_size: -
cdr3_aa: CASSYSAPLSTDTQYF
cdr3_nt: TGTGCCAGCAGTTACTCAGCGCCCCTCAGCACAGATACGCAGTATTTT

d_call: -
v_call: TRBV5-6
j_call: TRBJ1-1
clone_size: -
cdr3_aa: CASSLALEGTGNTEAFF
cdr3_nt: TGTGCCAGCAGCTTGGCCTTGGAAGGGACGGGGAACACTGAAGCTTTCTTT

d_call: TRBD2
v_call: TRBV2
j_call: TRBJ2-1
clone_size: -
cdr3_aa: CASPAGVAGRDEQFF
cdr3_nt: TGTGCCAGCCCCGCGGGGGTAGCGGGGAGAGATGAGCAGTTCTTC

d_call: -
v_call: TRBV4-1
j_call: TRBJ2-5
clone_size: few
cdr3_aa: CASSQDGRGYGEETQYF
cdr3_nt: TGCGCCAGCAGCCAAGATGGTAGGGGGTACGGGGAGGAGACCCAGTACTTC

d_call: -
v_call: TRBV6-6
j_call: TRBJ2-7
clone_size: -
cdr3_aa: CASRNLGGYEQYF
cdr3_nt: TGTGCCAGCAGAAATCTAGGGGGCTACGAGCAGTACTTC

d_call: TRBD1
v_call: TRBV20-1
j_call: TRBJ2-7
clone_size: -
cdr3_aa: CSARRQGFHERYF
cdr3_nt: TGCAGTGCTAGGCGACAGGGTTTCCACGAGCGGTACTTC

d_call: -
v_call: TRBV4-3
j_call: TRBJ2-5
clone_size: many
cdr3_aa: CASSPDPGETQYF
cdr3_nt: TGCGCCAGCAGCCCCGACCCCGGAGAGACCCAGTACTTC

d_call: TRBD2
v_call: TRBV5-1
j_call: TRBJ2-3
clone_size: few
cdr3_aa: CASSSGLATSTDTQYF
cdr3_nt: TGCGCCAGCAGCTCGGGACTAGCGACTAGCACAGATACGCAGTATTTT

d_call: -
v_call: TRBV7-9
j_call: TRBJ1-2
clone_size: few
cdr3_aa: CASSLERFGSRTYGYTF
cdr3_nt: TGTGCCAGCAGCTTAGAAAGATTCGGATCTCGTACCTATGGCTACACCTTC

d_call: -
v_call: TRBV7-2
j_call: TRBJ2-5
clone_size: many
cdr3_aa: CASSPSGGQETQYF
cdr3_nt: TGTGCCAGCTCCCCCTCCGGGGGGCAGGAGACCCAGTACTTC

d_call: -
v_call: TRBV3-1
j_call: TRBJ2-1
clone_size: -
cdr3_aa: CASSQVSDSTHEQFF
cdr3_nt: TGTGCCAGCAGCCAAGTAAGTGACTCCACTCATGAGCAGTTCTTC

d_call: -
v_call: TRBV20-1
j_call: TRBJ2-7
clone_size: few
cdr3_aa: CSARAVFGGLSKMGEQYF
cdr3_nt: TGCAGTGCTAGAGCTGTCTTCGGGGGCCTATCTAAAATGGGGGAGCAGTACTTC

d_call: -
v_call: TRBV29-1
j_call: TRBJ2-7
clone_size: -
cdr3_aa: CSVLRDTISYEQYF
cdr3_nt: TGCAGCGTTTTACGGGACACAATCTCCTACGAGCAGTACTTC

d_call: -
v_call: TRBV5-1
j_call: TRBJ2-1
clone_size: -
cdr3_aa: CASSLDRDRWGEQFF
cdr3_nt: TGCGCCAGCAGCTTGGATCGAGACCGTTGGGGTGAGCAGTTCTTC

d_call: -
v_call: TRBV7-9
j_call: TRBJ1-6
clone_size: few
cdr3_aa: CASSPPIRGPYNSPLHF
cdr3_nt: TGTGCCAGCAGCCCCCCTATCCGGGGACCTTATAATTCACCCCTCCACTTT